This paragraph covers one T cell receptor (beta chain) sequence. Unmatched junction bases numbered 7, after V lost 4 bases and J lost 3 bases. Germline V gene lookup returns CDR1 SGHNT and CDR2 YYREEE (reference sequence). The CDR3 length is 15 residues. The data stem from a study of cytomegalovirus exposure and HLA in healthy donors. This PCR relied on a set of 60 Vbeta primers and 13 Jbeta primers. Sequenced by immunoSEQ multiplex PCR; TCRdb stores in-frame clones only, minus some. This table holds some 180,000 clones, 83% found once. This TCR was recovered from a man aged 40-49 years in good health and CMV-seropositive. This chain links TRBV5-4 with TRBJ1-5, with TRBD1 matching 7 bases. Sequencing was performed on PBMCs. The CDR3 coding sequence is TGTGCCAGCAGCACGGGGACAGAGCTCAATCAGCCCCAGCATTTT. The encoded protein is CASSTGTELNQPQHF.